These T cell receptor beta chains were read from a single sample in a study of Ad26.COV2.S vaccination and SARS-CoV-2 variants. Using immunoSEQ multiplex PCR, the repertoire was profiled, and TCRdb retains in-frame clones only, with some absent. The data hold about 400,000 clones, with about 89% observed a single time. The sample consisted of peripheral blood, taken in a trial of Ad26.COV2.S vaccine versus placebo. The receptor source for this set is a person between 18 and 65 years old who received the Ad26.COV2.S COVID-19 vaccine or a placebo. Both conserved end residues are part of each CDR3. D genes are given only for firm matches. Rows may omit the clone size; those that give it use once, few, many or a size class.

j_gene,d_gene,abundance,v_gene,CDR3aa,CDR3nt
TRBJ2-1,TRBD2,-,TRBV24-1,CATSDSGGAAKPTPYNEQFF,TGTGCCACCTCGGACTCGGGGGGAGCGGCCAAGCCGACACCCTACAATGAGCAGTTCTTC
TRBJ1-2,-,-,TRBV9,CASSVAQHNYGYTF,TGTGCCAGCAGCGTAGCTCAGCATAACTATGGCTACACCTTC
TRBJ2-1,TRBD2,-,TRBV12-3/TRBV12-4,CASSLRREVGQFF,TGTGCCAGCAGTTTAAGGCGGGAGGTCGGACAGTTCTTC
TRBJ1-4,TRBD1,-,TRBV4-1,CASSLGQGEEKLFF,TGCGCCAGCAGCCTTGGACAGGGCGAGGAAAAACTGTTTTTT
TRBJ2-7,-,-,TRBV7-8,CASSSRVTGVLLIEQYF,TGTGCCAGCAGTTCCCGTGTGACAGGCGTCCTCCTCATAGAGCAGTACTTC
TRBJ2-5,-,-,TRBV3-1/TRBV3-2,CASSQDADRQETQYF,TGTGCCAGCAGCCAAGATGCGGACAGACAAGAGACCCAGTACTTC
TRBJ2-1,TRBD2,-,TRBV29-1,CSVVSGSGNEQFF,TGCAGCGTTGTGAGCGGGAGCGGCAATGAGCAGTTCTTC
TRBJ2-3,-,-,TRBV13,CASSLRGASTDTQYF,TGTGCCAGCAGCTTAAGAGGGGCTAGCACAGATACGCAGTATTTT
TRBJ1-5,-,-,TRBV19,CASRAFAGGLNQPQHF,TGTGCCAGTAGGGCCTTTGCCGGGGGGCTCAATCAGCCCCAGCATTTT
TRBJ2-5,-,-,TRBV7-9,CASSQSGAQETQYF,TGTGCCAGCAGCCAATCAGGGGCACAAGAGACCCAGTACTTC
TRBJ2-1,TRBD2,-,TRBV7-2,CASSSSPGGYNEQFF,TGTGCCAGCAGCTCGAGCCCGGGAGGCTACAATGAGCAGTTCTTC
TRBJ1-3,-,-,TRBV5-5,CASSLGGSGNTIYF,TGTGCCAGCAGCTTGGGGGGCTCTGGAAACACCATATATTTT
TRBJ2-2,TRBD2,-,TRBV4-2,CASSQVRLAGAGELFF,TGTGCCAGCAGCCAAGTCAGGCTAGCGGGAGCCGGGGAGCTGTTTTTT
TRBJ2-1,-,-,TRBV7-3,CASSSPGTINEQFF,TGTGCCAGCAGCTCGCCCGGGACAATTAATGAGCAGTTCTTC
TRBJ1-2,-,-,TRBV27,CASSLSRVGGGGYTF,TGTGCCAGCAGTTTATCGAGGGTGGGGGGCGGAGGCTACACCTTC
TRBJ2-5,TRBD2,-,TRBV2,CASSIGLAVLETQYF,TGTGCCAGCAGTATAGGACTAGCGGTCCTGGAGACCCAGTACTTC
TRBJ2-7,TRBD2,-,TRBV5-1,CASSPGTSGTYEQYF,TGCGCCAGCAGCCCCGGGACTAGCGGGACTTACGAGCAGTACTTC
TRBJ2-7,-,-,TRBV4-1,CASSHEASYEQYF,TGCGCCAGCAGCCACGAAGCCTCCTACGAGCAGTACTTC
TRBJ1-1,TRBD1,-,TRBV10-3,CAISGGQGGAEAFF,TGTGCCATCAGTGGGGGACAGGGTGGAGCTGAAGCTTTCTTT
TRBJ2-7,-,-,TRBV6-5,CASSPPGSYEQYF,TGTGCCAGCAGTCCCCCTGGATCCTACGAGCAGTACTTC
TRBJ2-1,-,-,TRBV10-3,CAIKNWGTLNEQFF,TGTGCCATCAAAAACTGGGGGACTCTCAATGAGCAGTTCTTC
TRBJ2-3,-,-,TRBV27,CASTGRSSTDTQYF,TGTGCCAGCACCGGGAGATCTAGCACAGATACGCAGTATTTT
TRBJ2-2,-,-,TRBV7-8,CASSLIAGGRGTGELFF,TGTGCCAGCAGCCTTATTGCCGGGGGCCGGGGCACCGGGGAGCTGTTTTTT
TRBJ2-3,-,-,TRBV25-1,CASRVTGRGTDTQYF,TGTGCCAGCAGGGTCACAGGGAGGGGTACAGATACGCAGTATTTT
TRBJ1-4,-,once,TRBV3-1/TRBV3-2,CASSQDSGSANEKLFF,TGTGCCAGCAGCCAAGACTCGGGAAGCGCTAATGAAAAACTGTTTTTT
TRBJ2-1,TRBD1,-,TRBV6-6,CASSYGTGGLEEQFF,TGTGCCAGCAGTTATGGGACAGGTGGTCTGGAGGAGCAGTTCTTC
TRBJ2-5,TRBD2,-,TRBV4-1,CASSQEGAGGETQYF,TGCGCCAGCAGCCAAGAAGGAGCGGGAGGTGAGACCCAGTACTTC
TRBJ1-3,-,-,TRBV15,CATSRQHSGNTIYF,TGTGCCACCAGCCGGCAACACTCTGGAAACACCATATATTTT
TRBJ2-3,-,once,TRBV18,CASSLKGDTQYF,TGTGCCAGCTCCCTGAAAGGAGATACGCAGTATTTT
TRBJ2-1,TRBD2,once,TRBV5-4,CASSPRTSGTTAYNEQFF,TGTGCCAGCAGCCCTAGGACTAGCGGGACGACTGCCTACAATGAGCAGTTCTTC
TRBJ2-3,-,-,TRBV11-2,CASSPGAGRTADTQYF,TGTGCCAGCAGCCCAGGCGCAGGGAGGACTGCAGATACGCAGTATTTT
TRBJ1-1,TRBD1,-,TRBV5-1,CASSVDGQGIPEAFF,TGCGCCAGCAGCGTCGATGGACAGGGGATCCCTGAAGCTTTCTTT
TRBJ1-6,-,few,TRBV25-1,CASSGEGPSPNSPLHF,TGTGCCAGCAGTGGAGAGGGCCCTTCACCAAATTCACCCCTCCACTTT
TRBJ1-3,-,-,TRBV5-1,CASSLTGPQRGNTIYF,TGCGCCAGCAGCTTGACAGGGCCTCAAAGGGGAAACACCATATATTTT
TRBJ1-5,-,-,TRBV5-5,CASSSRVGSNQPQHF,TGTGCCAGCAGCAGCCGGGTAGGAAGCAATCAGCCCCAGCATTTT
TRBJ1-1,-,few,TRBV6-1,CASSDGVNTEAFF,TGTGCCAGCAGTGACGGGGTGAACACTGAAGCTTTCTTT
TRBJ1-1,-,-,TRBV2,CASSFSRLETAFF,TGTGCCAGCAGTTTTTCTAGGCTGGAAACGGCTTTCTTT
TRBJ1-2,-,once,TRBV9,CASSVSRGNYGYTF,TGTGCCAGCAGCGTCTCTCGCGGGAACTATGGCTACACCTTC
TRBJ2-5,-,-,TRBV3-1/TRBV3-2,CASSQDGQRIGAQYF,TGTGCCAGCAGCCAAGACGGACAACGGATAGGGGCCCAGTACTTC
TRBJ2-2,-,few,TRBV11-3,CASSFKGTNTGELFF,TGTGCCAGCAGCTTTAAGGGGACAAACACCGGGGAGCTGTTTTTT
TRBJ1-3,-,-,TRBV18,CASSPPGQFGGTGNTIYF,TGTGCCAGCTCACCACCAGGGCAGTTTGGGGGTACTGGAAACACCATATATTTT
TRBJ1-1,TRBD1,-,TRBV20-1,CSASPRTGGTEAFF,TGCAGTGCTAGTCCGAGGACAGGGGGGACTGAAGCTTTCTTT
TRBJ2-7,-,-,TRBV7-2,CASSPGRGLREYF,TGTGCCAGCAGCCCAGGGCGGGGGCTCCGGGAGTACTTC
TRBJ2-3,-,-,TRBV19,CASSRRQVIDTQYF,TGTGCCAGTAGCCGGAGACAGGTTATAGATACGCAGTATTTT
TRBJ2-7,TRBD2,-,TRBV4-3,CASTGRESYEQYF,TGCGCCAGCACCGGGAGGGAGTCCTACGAGCAGTACTTC
TRBJ2-1,TRBD2,-,TRBV12-3/TRBV12-4,CASSRAGLGEQFF,TGTGCCAGCAGTCGAGCGGGGTTGGGTGAGCAGTTCTTC
TRBJ1-2,TRBD1,once,TRBV5-1,CASSFGTDYGYTF,TGCGCCAGCAGCTTTGGGACAGACTATGGCTACACCTTC
TRBJ2-7,-,-,TRBV7-9,CASSFDSYEQYF,TGTGCCAGCAGCTTCGACAGTTACGAGCAGTACTTC
TRBJ2-7,-,-,TRBV19,CASSAGQLSYEQYF,TGTGCCAGTAGTGCGGGACAGCTCTCCTACGAGCAGTACTTC
TRBJ1-2,-,-,TRBV3-1/TRBV3-2,CASSQGGRASNYGYTF,TGTGCCAGCAGCCAGGGGGGTCGGGCATCTAACTATGGCTACACCTTC
TRBJ1-2,TRBD1,-,TRBV6-1,CASSEMRGTGVNYGYTF,TGTGCCAGCAGTGAAATGAGGGGGACAGGGGTTAACTATGGCTACACCTTC
TRBJ1-1,TRBD1,-,TRBV6-6,CASSTQGAYEAFF,TGTGCCAGCAGTACACAGGGGGCGTACGAAGCTTTCTTT
TRBJ1-1,-,few,TRBV5-1,CASSLRPGPLNTEAFF,TGCGCCAGCAGCTTGCGACCAGGACCGCTGAACACTGAAGCTTTCTTT
TRBJ2-1,TRBD2,few,TRBV19,CASSIDPTSGRGPRNEQFF,TGTGCCAGTAGTATAGATCCGACTAGCGGGAGAGGCCCCCGCAATGAGCAGTTCTTC
TRBJ2-3,-,-,TRBV6-6,CASSWDSNSDTQYF,TGTGCCAGCAGTTGGGACTCGAATTCAGATACGCAGTATTTT